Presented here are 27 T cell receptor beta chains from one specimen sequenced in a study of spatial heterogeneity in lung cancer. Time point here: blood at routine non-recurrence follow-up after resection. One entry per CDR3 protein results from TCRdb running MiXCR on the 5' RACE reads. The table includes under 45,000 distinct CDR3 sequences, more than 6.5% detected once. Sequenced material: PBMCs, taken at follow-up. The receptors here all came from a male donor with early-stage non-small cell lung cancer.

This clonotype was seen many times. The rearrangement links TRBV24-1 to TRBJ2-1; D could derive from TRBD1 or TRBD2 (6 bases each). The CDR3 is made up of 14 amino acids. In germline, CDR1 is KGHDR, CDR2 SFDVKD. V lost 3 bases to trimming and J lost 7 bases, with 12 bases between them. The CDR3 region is CATSDDQGRNEQFF. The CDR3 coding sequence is TGTGCCACCAGTGATGATCAGGGGAGGAATGAGCAGTTCTTC.

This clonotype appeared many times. The CDR3 here is CASSLVHSTGELFF. The CDR3 DNA sequence: TGTGCCAGCAGCTTAGTGCACTCCACCGGGGAGCTGTTTTTT. The chain carries TRBV7-2 and TRBJ2-2; D ambiguous. The germline gives CDR1 SGHTA, CDR2 FQGNSA. CDR3 length: 14 amino acids. The V gene lost 1 base and the J gene lost 4 bases, with 7 bases spanning the gap. Looking up the rest from reference TRBV7-2 and TRBJ2-2 gives the full variable domain: GAGVSQSPSNKVTEKGKDVELRCDPISGHTALYWYRQSLGQGLEFLIYFQGNSAPDKSGLPSDRFSAERTGGSVSTLTIQRTQQEDSAVYLCASSLVHSTGELFFGEGSRLTVL.

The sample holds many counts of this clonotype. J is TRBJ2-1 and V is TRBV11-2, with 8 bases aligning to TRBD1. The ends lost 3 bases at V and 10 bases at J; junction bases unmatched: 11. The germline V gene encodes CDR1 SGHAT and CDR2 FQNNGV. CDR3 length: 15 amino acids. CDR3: CASSFSRDRGWEQFF. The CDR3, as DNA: TGTGCCAGCAGCTTTTCCCGAGACAGGGGCTGGGAGCAGTTCTTC.

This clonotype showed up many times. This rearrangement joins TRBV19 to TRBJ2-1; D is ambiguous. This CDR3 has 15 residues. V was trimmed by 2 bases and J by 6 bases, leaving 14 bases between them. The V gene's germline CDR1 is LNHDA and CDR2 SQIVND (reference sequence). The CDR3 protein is CASSIPPPGINEQFF. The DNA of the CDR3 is TGTGCCAGTAGTATACCACCCCCCGGAATCAATGAGCAGTTCTTC.

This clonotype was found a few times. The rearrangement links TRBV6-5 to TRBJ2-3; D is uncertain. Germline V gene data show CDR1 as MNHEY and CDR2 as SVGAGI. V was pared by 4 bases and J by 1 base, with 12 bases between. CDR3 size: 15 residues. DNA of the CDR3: TGTGCCAGCAGTTTCTCGTTCCCAGGCACAGATACGCAGTATTTT. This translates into CASSFSFPGTDTQYF.

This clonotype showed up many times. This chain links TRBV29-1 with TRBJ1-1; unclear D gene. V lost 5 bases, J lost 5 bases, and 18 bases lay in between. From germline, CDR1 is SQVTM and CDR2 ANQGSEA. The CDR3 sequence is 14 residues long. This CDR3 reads CSVSPGFGRTEAFF. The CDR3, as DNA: TGCAGCGTTTCGCCAGGTTTTGGCAGAACTGAAGCTTTCTTT.

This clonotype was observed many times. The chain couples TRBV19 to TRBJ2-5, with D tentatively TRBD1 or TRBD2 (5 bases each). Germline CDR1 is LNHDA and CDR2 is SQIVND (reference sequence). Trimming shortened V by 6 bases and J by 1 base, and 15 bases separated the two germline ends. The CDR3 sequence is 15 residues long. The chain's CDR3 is CASRGVGTAQETQYF. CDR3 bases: TGTGCCAGTAGAGGGGTTGGGACGGCCCAAGAGACCCAGTACTTC.

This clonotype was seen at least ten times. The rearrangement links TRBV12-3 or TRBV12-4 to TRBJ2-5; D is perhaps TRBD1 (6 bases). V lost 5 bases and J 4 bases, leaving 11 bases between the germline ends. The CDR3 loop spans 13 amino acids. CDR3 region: CASSRTVAETQYF. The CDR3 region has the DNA TGTGCCAGCAGTCGGACAGTTGCAGAGACCCAGTACTTC.

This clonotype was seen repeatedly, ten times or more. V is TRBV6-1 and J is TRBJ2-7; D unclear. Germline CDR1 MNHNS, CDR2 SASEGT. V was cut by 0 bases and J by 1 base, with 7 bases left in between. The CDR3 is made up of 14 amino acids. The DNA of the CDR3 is TGTGCCAGCAGTGAAGCGACAAATTCCTACGAGCAGTACTTC. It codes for CASSEATNSYEQYF.

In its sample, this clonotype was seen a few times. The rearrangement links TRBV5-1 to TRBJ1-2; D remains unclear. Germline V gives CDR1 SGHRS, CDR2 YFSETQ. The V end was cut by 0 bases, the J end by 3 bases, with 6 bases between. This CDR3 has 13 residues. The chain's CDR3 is CASSLESYYGYTF. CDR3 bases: TGCGCCAGCAGCTTGGAAAGTTACTATGGCTACACCTTC. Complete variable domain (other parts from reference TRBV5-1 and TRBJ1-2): KAGVTQTPRYLIKTRGQQVTLSCSPISGHRSVSWYQQTPGQGLQFLFEYFSETQRNKGNFPGRFSGRQFSNSRSEMNVSTLELGDSALYLCASSLESYYGYTFGSGTRLTVV.

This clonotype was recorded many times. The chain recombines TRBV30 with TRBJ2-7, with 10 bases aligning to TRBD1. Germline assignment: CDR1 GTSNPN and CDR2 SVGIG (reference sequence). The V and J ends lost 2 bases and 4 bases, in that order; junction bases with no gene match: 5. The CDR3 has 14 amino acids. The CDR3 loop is CAWSTGQGEYEQYF. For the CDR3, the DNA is TGTGCCTGGAGTACCGGACAGGGGGAATACGAGCAGTACTTC.

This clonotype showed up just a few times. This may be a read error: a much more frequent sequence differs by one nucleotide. The DNA for the CDR3 is TGTGCCAGTGCTACGGAGCCGGGGGCCGACCAGTACTTC. Amino acids: CASATEPGADQYF. J is TRBJ2-5 and V is TRBV19; D assignment may be TRBD1 or TRBD2 (6 bases each). The germline V gene has CDR1 LNHDA and CDR2 SQIVND (reference sequence). V gave up 8 bases and J gave up 10 bases, with 20 bases separating them. CDR3 length: 13 residues.

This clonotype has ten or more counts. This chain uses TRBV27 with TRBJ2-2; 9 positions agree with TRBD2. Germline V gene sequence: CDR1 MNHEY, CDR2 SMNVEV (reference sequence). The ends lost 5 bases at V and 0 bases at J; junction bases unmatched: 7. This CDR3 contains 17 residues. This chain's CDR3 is CASSHGSGGTNTGELFF. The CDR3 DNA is TGTGCCAGCAGTCACGGGAGCGGGGGGACGAACACCGGGGAGCTGTTTTTT.

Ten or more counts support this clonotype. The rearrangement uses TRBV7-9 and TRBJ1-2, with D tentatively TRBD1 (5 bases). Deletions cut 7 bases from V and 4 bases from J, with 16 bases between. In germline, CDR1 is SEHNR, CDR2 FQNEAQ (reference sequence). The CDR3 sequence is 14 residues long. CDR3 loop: CASNAIDSPYGYTF. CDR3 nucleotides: TGTGCCAGCAACGCAATTGACAGTCCCTATGGCTACACCTTC.

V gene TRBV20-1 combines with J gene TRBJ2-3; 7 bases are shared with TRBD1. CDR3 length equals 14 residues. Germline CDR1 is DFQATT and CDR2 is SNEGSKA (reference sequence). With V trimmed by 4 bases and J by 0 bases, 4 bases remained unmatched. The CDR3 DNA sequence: TGCAGTGCTAACCGGGACAGTAGCACAGATACGCAGTATTTT. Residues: CSANRDSSTDTQYF.

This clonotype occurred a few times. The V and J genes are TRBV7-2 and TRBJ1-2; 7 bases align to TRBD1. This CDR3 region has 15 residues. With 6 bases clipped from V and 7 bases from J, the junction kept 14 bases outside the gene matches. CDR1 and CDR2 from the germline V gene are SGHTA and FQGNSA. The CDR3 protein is CASSPRGRHRGGYTF. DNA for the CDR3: TGTGCCAGCAGTCCTAGGGGGCGGCATCGTGGTGGCTACACCTTC.

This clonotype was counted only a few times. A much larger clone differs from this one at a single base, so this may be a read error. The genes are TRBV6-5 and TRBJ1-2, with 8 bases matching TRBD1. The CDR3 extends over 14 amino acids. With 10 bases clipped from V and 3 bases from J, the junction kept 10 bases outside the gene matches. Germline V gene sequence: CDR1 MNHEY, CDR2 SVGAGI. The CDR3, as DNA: TGTGCCAACAGACCCTCAGGGGGCCACTATGGCTACACCTTC. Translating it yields CANRPSGGHYGYTF.

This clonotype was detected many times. In nucleotides, the CDR3 is TGTGCCAGCAGTTCCTCGACTCAAAATGAGCAGTTCTTC. Its protein is CASSSSTQNEQFF. The J gene is TRBJ2-1, the V gene TRBV12-3 or TRBV12-4; unclear D gene. V was clipped by 4 bases and J by 7 bases, with 11 bases between them. CDR3 length equals 13 residues.

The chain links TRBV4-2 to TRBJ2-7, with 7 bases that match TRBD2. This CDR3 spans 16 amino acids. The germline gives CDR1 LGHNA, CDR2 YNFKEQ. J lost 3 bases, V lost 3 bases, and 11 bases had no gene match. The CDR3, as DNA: TGTGCCAGCAGCCAGAGGGGCGGGAGTTCCTTCTACGAGCAGTACTTC. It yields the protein CASSQRGGSSFYEQYF.

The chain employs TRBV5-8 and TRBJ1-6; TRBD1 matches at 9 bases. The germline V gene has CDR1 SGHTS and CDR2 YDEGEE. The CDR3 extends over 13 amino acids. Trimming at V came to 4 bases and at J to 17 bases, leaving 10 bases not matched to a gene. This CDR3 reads CASSVRDRASFHF. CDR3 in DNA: TGTGCCAGCAGCGTCCGGGACAGGGCATCTTTCCACTTT.

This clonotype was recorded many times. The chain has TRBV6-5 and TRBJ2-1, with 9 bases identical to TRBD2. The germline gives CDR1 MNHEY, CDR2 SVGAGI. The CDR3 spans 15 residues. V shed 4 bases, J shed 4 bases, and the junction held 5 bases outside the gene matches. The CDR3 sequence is CASSLSGLAYNEQFF. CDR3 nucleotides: TGTGCCAGCAGTTTGTCAGGACTAGCGTACAATGAGCAGTTCTTC.

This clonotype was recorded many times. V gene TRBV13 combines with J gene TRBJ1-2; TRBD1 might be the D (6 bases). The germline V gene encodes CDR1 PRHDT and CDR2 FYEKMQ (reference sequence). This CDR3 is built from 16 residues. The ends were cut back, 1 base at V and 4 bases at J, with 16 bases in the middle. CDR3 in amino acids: CASSLAPQGMTYGYTF. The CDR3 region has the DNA TGTGCCAGCAGCTTAGCCCCACAGGGTATGACCTATGGCTACACCTTC. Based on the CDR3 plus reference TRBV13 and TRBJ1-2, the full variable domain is AAGVIQSPRHLIKEKRETATLKCYPIPRHDTVYWYQQGPGQDPQFLISFYEKMQSDKGSIPDRFSAQQFSDYHSELNMSSLELGDSALYFCASSLAPQGMTYGYTFGSGTRLTVV.

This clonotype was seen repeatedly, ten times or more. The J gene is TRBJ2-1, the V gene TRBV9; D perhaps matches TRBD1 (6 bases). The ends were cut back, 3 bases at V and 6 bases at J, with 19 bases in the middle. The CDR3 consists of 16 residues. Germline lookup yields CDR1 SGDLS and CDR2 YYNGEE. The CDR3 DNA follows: TGTGCCAGCAGCGCGACCGGGACATTGGTGGGCAATGAGCAGTTCTTC. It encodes CASSATGTLVGNEQFF.

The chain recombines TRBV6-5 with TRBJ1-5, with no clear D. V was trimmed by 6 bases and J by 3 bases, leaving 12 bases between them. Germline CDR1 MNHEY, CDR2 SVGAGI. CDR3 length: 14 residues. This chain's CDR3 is CASSTTSDNQPQHF. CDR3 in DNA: TGTGCCAGCAGCACCACCAGCGACAATCAGCCCCAGCATTTT.

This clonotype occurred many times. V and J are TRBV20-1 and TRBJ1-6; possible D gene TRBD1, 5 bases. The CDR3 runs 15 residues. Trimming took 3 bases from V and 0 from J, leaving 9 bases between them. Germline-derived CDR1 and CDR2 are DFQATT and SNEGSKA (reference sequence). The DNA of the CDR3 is TGCAGTGCTAGGACAGACAGCTCCTATAATTCACCCCTCCACTTT. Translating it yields CSARTDSSYNSPLHF.

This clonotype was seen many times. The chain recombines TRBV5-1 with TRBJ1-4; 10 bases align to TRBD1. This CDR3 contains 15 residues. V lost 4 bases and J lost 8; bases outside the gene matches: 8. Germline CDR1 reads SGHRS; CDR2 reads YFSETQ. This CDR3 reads CASSPGTGAREKLFF. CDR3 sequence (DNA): TGCGCCAGCAGCCCCGGGACAGGGGCAAGGGAAAAACTGTTTTTT. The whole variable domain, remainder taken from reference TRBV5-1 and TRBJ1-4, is KAGVTQTPRYLIKTRGQQVTLSCSPISGHRSVSWYQQTPGQGLQFLFEYFSETQRNKGNFPGRFSGRQFSNSRSEMNVSTLELGDSALYLCASSPGTGAREKLFFGSGTQLSVL.

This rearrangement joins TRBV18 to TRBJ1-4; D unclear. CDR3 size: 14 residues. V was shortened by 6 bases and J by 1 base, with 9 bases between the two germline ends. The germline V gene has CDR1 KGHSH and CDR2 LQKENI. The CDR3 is CASSLEGTNEKLFF. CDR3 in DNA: TGTGCCAGCTCTCTGGAGGGAACTAATGAAAAACTGTTTTTT. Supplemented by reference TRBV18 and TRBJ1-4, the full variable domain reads NAGVMQNPRHLVRRRGQEARLRCSPMKGHSHVYWYRQLPEEGLKFMVYLQKENIIDESGMPKERFSAEFPKEGPSILRIQQVVRGDSAAYFCASSLEGTNEKLFFGSGTQLSVL.